The 21 T cell receptor beta chains below were found in one sample sequenced in a study of T cell repertoires in ileal Crohn's disease. The table came from immunoSEQ multiplex PCR; TCRdb's copy has only in-frame clones and leaves some out. The table lists 15,000 or so clones, 88% of them singletons. Sequencing was carried out using ileal tissue. Every receptor here comes from an adult with Crohn's disease.

V and J are TRBV5-4 and TRBJ1-1; perhaps TRBD1 as D (5 bases). This CDR3 comprises 14 residues. From germline, CDR1 is SGHNT and CDR2 YYREEE (reference sequence). V lost 0 bases and J lost 7, with 13 bases in between. The CDR3 sequence: CASSLAARGDEAFF. CDR3 nucleotides: TGTGCCAGCAGCTTGGCTGCTAGGGGTGATGAAGCTTTCTTT.

The V call is TRBV28, the J call TRBJ1-1, with 12 nucleotides matching TRBD1. CDR3 length: 14 amino acids. Germline assignment: CDR1 MDHEN and CDR2 SYDVKM. V lost 2 bases, J lost 8 bases, and 3 bases stayed unmatched. The CDR3 bases are TGTGCCAGCAGTTTAGGGGACAGGGGGCTAGAAGCTTTCTTT. Translated, it gives CASSLGDRGLEAFF.

Written as DNA, the CDR3 is TGTGCCCACGGGAGGGGTTCAGCCTACGAGCAGTACTTC. Protein: CAHGRGSAYEQYF. The V call is TRBV28, the J call TRBJ2-7, with 8 positions matching TRBD2. Germline loops: CDR1 MDHEN, CDR2 SYDVKM. The CDR3 spans 13 residues. With 11 bases clipped from V and 2 bases from J, the junction kept 8 bases outside the gene matches.

The sample holds one count of this clone. This chain links TRBV29-1 with TRBJ1-1; D may be TRBD1 (5 bases). From germline, CDR1 is SQVTM and CDR2 ANQGSEA. With 7 bases removed from V and 5 bases from J, the gap between germline ends came to 17 bases. The CDR3 totals 13 residues. In DNA, the CDR3 is TGCAGCGCTGTTGGGGCCCTGAGGACTGAAGCTTTCTTT. Translating gives CSAVGALRTEAFF.

As DNA, the CDR3 is TGTGCCAGCTCAACGGGGACAGGGTTAAGCGAGCAGTACTTC. Residues: CASSTGTGLSEQYF. The V call is TRBV18, the J call TRBJ2-7, with 9 positions matching TRBD1. This CDR3 comprises 14 residues. Germline V CDR1 and CDR2: KGHSH, LQKENI. Trimming took 5 bases from V and 6 from J; bases not matched to a gene: 8.

V and J are TRBV15 and TRBJ2-3; D gene unclear. Trimming left V 8 bases short and J 0 bases short, with 15 bases between. CDR3 size: 15 residues. CDR1 and CDR2 (germline): LNHNV, YYDKDF (reference sequence). This CDR3 reads CATARLKSSTDTQYF. The CDR3 DNA reads TGTGCCACCGCCCGGTTAAAGTCTAGCACAGATACGCAGTATTTT.

J is TRBJ1-2 and V is TRBV11-3, with unresolved D. This CDR3 contains 11 residues. Germline CDR1 SGHNT, CDR2 YENEEA. CDR3: CGGLLGYGYTF. The CDR3 DNA reads TGTGGCGGCTTGTTAGGCTATGGCTACACCTTC.

V gene TRBV5-2 combines with J gene TRBJ1-2. TRBV5-2 is an annotated pseudogene. This CDR3 region has 17 residues. CDR3 protein: CASNRLRGVRKTYGYTF. In nucleotides, the CDR3 is TGTGCCAGCAACCGACTGAGAGGAGTACGAAAGACCTATGGCTACACCTTC.

The chain joins TRBV5-1 to TRBJ2-6, with 11 bases matching TRBD1. The CDR3 is made up of 16 amino acids. V dropped 4 bases and J dropped 2; count of bases not matched to a gene: 2. Per the germline V gene, CDR1 is SGHRS and CDR2 is YFSETQ. The CDR3: CASSTGQGAGANVLTF. The CDR3 nucleotides are TGCGCCAGCAGCACGGGACAGGGGGCTGGGGCCAACGTCCTGACTTTC.

The chain is built from TRBV19 and TRBJ1-2; TRBD1 might be the D (6 bases). The ends were cut back, 0 bases at V and 6 bases at J, with 11 bases in the middle. Per germline, CDR1 LNHDA and CDR2 SQIVND (reference sequence). The CDR3 has 14 amino acids. The CDR3 sequence: CASSIEAYRDGYTF. Here the CDR3 DNA reads TGTGCCAGTAGTATAGAAGCGTACAGGGATGGCTACACCTTC.

The J gene is TRBJ1-1, the V gene TRBV7-3; 7 bases are shared with TRBD1. This CDR3 spans 15 amino acids. Germline loops: CDR1 SGHTA, CDR2 FQGTGA. V was pared by 3 bases and J by 9 bases, with 13 bases of the junction left unmatched. The CDR3 DNA is TGTGCCAGCAGCTTCTACAGACAGGGTTTGGAGAAAGCTTTCTTT. It translates to CASSFYRQGLEKAFF.

The chain has TRBV29-1 and TRBJ2-5; 8 bases match TRBD1. This CDR3 comprises 13 residues. CDR1 and CDR2 from the germline V gene are SQVTM and ANQGSEA. The V and J ends lost 7 bases and 3 bases, in that order; junction bases with no gene match: 7. CDR3 coding DNA: TGCAGCGCGGTCCTGACAGGGGAAGAGACCCAGTACTTC. This sequence encodes CSAVLTGEETQYF.

J is TRBJ2-3 and V is TRBV5-1; TRBD1 matches at 12 bases. The CDR3 spans 16 residues. Germline V gene lookup returns CDR1 SGHRS and CDR2 YFSETQ. With 0 bases clipped from V and 5 bases from J, the junction kept 4 bases outside the gene matches. In nucleotides, the CDR3 is TGCGCCAGCAGCTTGGCCGGGACAGGGGGCATAGATACGCAGTATTTT. Translated: CASSLAGTGGIDTQYF.

The chain uses TRBV29-1 and TRBJ2-7, with 9 bases aligning to TRBD1. This CDR3 has 13 amino acids. Germline CDR1 reads SQVTM; CDR2 reads ANQGSEA. With 6 bases clipped from V and 3 bases from J, the junction kept 6 bases outside the gene matches. CDR3 amino acids: CSVLTGGNYEQYF. The CDR3 DNA follows: TGCAGCGTCTTGACAGGGGGAAACTACGAGCAGTACTTC.

The V call is TRBV7-9, the J call TRBJ2-1; 8 bases are a match to TRBD2. J was trimmed by 4 bases and V by 4 bases; bases with no gene match: 6. This CDR3 has 15 residues. Germline values: CDR1 SEHNR, CDR2 FQNEAQ (reference sequence). The CDR3 reads CASSWTGGPYNEQFF. In DNA, the CDR3 is TGTGCCAGCAGCTGGACGGGAGGGCCGTACAATGAGCAGTTCTTC. Complete variable domain (other parts from reference TRBV7-9 and TRBJ2-1): DTGVSQNPRHKITKRGQNVTFRCDPISEHNRLYWYRQTLGQGPEFLTYFQNEAQLEKSRLLSDRFSAERPKGSFSTLEIQRTEQGDSAMYLCASSWTGGPYNEQFFGPGTRLTVL.

V usage is TRBV30 and J usage is TRBJ2-7, with a possible D match to TRBD2 (5 bases). This CDR3 comprises 11 residues. Germline CDR1 and CDR2: GTSNPN and SVGIG (reference sequence). Deletions cut 0 bases from V and 6 bases from J, with 6 bases between. CDR3 sequence: CAWSVRGEQYF. CDR3 nucleotides: TGTGCCTGGAGTGTACGGGGCGAGCAGTACTTC.

J is TRBJ2-7 and V is TRBV4-1; TRBD1 agrees at 10 bases. The CDR3 spans 15 residues. The V gene end was trimmed by 3 bases and the J gene end by 4 bases; junction bases not matched to a gene: 6. The germline V gene has CDR1 MGHRA and CDR2 YSYEKL. CDR3 amino acids: CASSQGQGRRYEQYF. The CDR3 nucleotides read TGCGCCAGCAGCCAGGGACAGGGGCGTAGGTACGAGCAGTACTTC.

The V and J genes are TRBV10-1 and TRBJ1-5, with TRBD1 as a possible D gene (5 bases). Trimming removed 3 bases from V and 7 bases from J, with 10 bases in between. Germline V gives CDR1 WNHNN, CDR2 SYGVQD (reference sequence). The CDR3 is made up of 13 amino acids. In nucleotides, the CDR3 is TGCGCCAGCAGTGACACAGGTTCGCAGCCCCAGCATTTT. Encoded protein: CASSDTGSQPQHF.

With respect to this clone: No conserved phenylalanine or tryptophan is present at the end of the CDR3, so a read error is the likely explanation. The limits of the CDR3 on the DNA are not certain, so only TCRdb's listed CDR3 is given. This chain links TRBV6-5 with TRBJ1-1; the table's D gene call, TRBD1, was not cross checked with the DNA. The CDR3 is 15 amino acids long, termini counted. Germline assignment: CDR1 MNHEY and CDR2 SVGAGI. Here the CDR3 reads CASRTLSPSVQVVFS.

The chain joins TRBV6-1 to TRBJ2-3, with 8 bases identical to TRBD1. Trimming at V came to 1 base and at J to 2 bases, leaving 2 bases not matched to a gene. Germline CDR1 and CDR2: MNHNS and SASEGT. The CDR3 is made up of 15 amino acids. CDR3 DNA: TGTGCCAGCAGTGAAGGGACAGGGCACACAGATACGCAGTATTTT. Translated, it gives CASSEGTGHTDTQYF.

This chain links TRBV7-6 with TRBJ2-7; TRBD2 aligns across 7 bases. The V segment lost 1 base and the J segment 6 bases; nucleotides outside the gene matches: 6. CDR3 length: 14 residues. The germline V gene has CDR1 SGHVS and CDR2 FNYEAQ. CDR3 sequence (DNA): TGTGCCAGCAGCTTAGGGGACGGGGAGGGCGAGCAGTACTTC. Protein sequence: CASSLGDGEGEQYF.